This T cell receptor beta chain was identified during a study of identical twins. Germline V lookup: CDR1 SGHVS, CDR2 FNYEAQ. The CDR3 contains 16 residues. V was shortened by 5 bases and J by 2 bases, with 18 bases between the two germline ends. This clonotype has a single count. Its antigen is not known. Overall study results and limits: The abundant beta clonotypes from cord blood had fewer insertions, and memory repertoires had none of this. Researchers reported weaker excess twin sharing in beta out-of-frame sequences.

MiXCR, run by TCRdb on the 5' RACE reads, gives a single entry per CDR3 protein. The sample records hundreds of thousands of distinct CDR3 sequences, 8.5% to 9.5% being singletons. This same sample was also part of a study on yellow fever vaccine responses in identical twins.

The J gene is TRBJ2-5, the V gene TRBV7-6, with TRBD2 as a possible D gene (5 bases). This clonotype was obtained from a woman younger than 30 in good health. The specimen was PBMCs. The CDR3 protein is CASSAYLEPGQETQYF. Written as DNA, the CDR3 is TGTGCCAGCAGCGCATATCTCGAGCCGGGGCAAGAGACCCAGTACTTC.